This T cell receptor beta chain is drawn from a study of T cell responses to AZD1222 COVID-19 vaccine. Study outcomes and limitations: Two doses of AZD1222 preceded a rise in Spike-specific TCR breadth and depth. Seropositive status at baseline applied to only a handful of AZD1222 recipients.

Clones were sequenced by immunoSEQ multiplex PCR, and TCRdb holds only the in-frame ones, with some missing. The sample records about 120,000 clones, approximately 87% being singletons. Concerning this clone itself: The target antigen is unknown.

The clonotype comes from an adult in good health. The starting material was peripheral blood, obtained on day 0 of AZD1222 vaccination.

The CDR3 sequence: CASSLDSQQFF. The CDR3 DNA follows: TGTGCCAGCAGCCTGGACAGTCAACAGTTCTTC. This rearrangement joins TRBV7-6 to TRBJ2-1, with TRBD1 as a possible D gene (6 bases). CDR1 and CDR2 from the germline V gene are SGHVS and FNYEAQ. The CDR3 extends over 11 amino acids. Trimming removed 5 bases from V and 13 bases from J, with 12 bases in between. The variable domain in full, completed from reference TRBV7-6 and TRBJ2-1, reads GAGVSQSPRYKVTKRGQDVALRCDPISGHVSLYWYRQALGQGPEFLTYFNYEAQQDKSGLPNDRFSAERPEGSISTLTIQRTEQRDSAMYRCASSLDSQQFFGPGTRLTVL.